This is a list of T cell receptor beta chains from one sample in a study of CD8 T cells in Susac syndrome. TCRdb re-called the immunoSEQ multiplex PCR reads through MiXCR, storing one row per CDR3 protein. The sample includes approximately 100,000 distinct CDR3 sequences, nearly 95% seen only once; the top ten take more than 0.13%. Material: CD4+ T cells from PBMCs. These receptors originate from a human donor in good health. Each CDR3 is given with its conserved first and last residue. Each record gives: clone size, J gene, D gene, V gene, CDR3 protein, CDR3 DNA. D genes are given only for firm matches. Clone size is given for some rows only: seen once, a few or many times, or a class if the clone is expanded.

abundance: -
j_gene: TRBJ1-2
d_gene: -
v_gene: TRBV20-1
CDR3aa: CSARQFGGGNYGYTF
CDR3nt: TGCAGTGCTAGGCAGTTCGGGGGGGGTAACTATGGCTACACCTTC

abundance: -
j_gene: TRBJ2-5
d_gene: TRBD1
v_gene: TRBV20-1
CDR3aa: CSARDQIQGTGSMETQYF
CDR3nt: TGCAGTGCTAGAGACCAAATTCAGGGGACAGGGAGCATGGAGACCCAGTACTTC

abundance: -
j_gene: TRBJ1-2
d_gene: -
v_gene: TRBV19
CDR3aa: CASSIGPHNYGYTF
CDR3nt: TGTGCCAGTAGTATCGGCCCGCATAACTATGGCTACACCTTC

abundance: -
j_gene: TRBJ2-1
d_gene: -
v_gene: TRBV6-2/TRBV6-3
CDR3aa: CASSRNNEQFF
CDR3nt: TGTGCCAGCAGTCGGAACAATGAGCAGTTCTTC

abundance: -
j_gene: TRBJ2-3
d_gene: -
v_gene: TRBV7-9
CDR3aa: CASSPSGTPLQDTQYF
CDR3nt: TGTGCCAGCAGCCCGTCCGGGACCCCACTTCAGGATACGCAGTATTTT

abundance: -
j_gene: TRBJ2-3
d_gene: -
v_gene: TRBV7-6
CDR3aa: CASSLLGGGTDTQYF
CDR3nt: TGTGCCAGCAGCTTGCTCGGAGGGGGAACAGATACGCAGTATTTT

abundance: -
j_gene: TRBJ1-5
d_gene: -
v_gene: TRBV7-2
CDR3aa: CASSLSGGETHQPQHF
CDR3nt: TGTGCCAGCAGCTTATCTGGGGGGGAGACTCACCAGCCCCAGCATTTT

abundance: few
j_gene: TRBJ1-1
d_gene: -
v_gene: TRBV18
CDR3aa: CASSPPADTEAFF
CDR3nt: TGTGCCAGCTCACCACCGGCAGACACTGAAGCTTTCTTT

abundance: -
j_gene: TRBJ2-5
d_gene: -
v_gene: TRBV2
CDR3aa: CASSGRGRFETQYF
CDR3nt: TGTGCCAGCAGTGGACGGGGGAGGTTCGAGACCCAGTACTTC

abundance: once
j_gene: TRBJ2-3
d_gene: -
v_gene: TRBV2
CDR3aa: CASSDSGSGSTDTQYF
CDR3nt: TGTGCCAGCAGCGATAGCGGATCGGGAAGCACAGATACGCAGTATTTT

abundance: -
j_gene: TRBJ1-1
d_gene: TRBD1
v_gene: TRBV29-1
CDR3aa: CSGGQVNTEAFF
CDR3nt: TGCAGCGGGGGACAGGTCAACACTGAAGCTTTCTTT

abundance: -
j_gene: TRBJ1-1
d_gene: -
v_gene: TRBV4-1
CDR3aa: CASSQETGKAFF
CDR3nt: TGCGCCAGCAGCCAAGAGACGGGGAAAGCTTTCTTT

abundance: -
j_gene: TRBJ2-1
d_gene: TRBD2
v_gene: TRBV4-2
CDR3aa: CASSQVSGGSSYNEQFF
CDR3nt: TGTGCCAGCAGCCAAGTTTCGGGGGGGAGCTCCTACAATGAGCAGTTCTTC

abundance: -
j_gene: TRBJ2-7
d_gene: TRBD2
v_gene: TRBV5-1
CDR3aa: CASSFRGGLAGTYEQYF
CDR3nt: TGCGCCAGCAGCTTTAGGGGGGGACTAGCGGGAACCTACGAGCAGTACTTC

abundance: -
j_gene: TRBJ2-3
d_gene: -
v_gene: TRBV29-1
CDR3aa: CSVPWGGLSDTQYF
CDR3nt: TGCAGCGTCCCGTGGGGTGGACTAAGTGATACGCAGTATTTT

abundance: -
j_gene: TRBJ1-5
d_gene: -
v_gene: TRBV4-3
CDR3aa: CASSQDEGSNQPQHF
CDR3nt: TGCGCCAGCAGCCAAGATGAGGGCAGCAATCAGCCCCAGCATTTT

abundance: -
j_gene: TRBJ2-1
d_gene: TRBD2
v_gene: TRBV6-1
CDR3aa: CASSPPASGSYNEQFF
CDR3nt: TGTGCCAGCAGTCCGCCGGCTAGCGGGAGTTACAATGAGCAGTTCTTC

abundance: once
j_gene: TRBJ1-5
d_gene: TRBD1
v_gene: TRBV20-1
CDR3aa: CSAPGTGSSNQPQHF
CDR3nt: TGCAGTGCTCCAGGGACAGGGAGTAGCAATCAGCCCCAGCATTTT

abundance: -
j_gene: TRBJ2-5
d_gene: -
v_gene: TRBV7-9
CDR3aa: CASSPPSGVETQYF
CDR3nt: TGTGCCAGCAGCCCGCCTTCAGGGGTCGAGACCCAGTACTTC

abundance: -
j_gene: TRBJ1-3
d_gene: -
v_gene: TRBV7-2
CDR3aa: CASSLDPGLSGNTIYF
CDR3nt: TGTGCCAGCAGCTTAGATCCGGGACTCTCTGGAAACACCATATATTTT

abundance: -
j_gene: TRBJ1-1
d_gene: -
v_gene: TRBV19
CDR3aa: CASGLRTEAFF
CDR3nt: TGTGCCAGTGGGTTGCGCACTGAAGCTTTCTTT

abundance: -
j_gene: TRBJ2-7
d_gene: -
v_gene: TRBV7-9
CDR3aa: CASSLASLAHSYEQYF
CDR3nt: TGTGCCAGCAGCTTAGCATCCCTAGCGCACTCCTACGAGCAGTACTTC

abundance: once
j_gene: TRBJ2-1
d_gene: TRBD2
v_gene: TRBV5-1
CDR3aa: CASSLGSFRGREHNEQFF
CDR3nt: TGCGCCAGCAGCTTGGGCAGTTTTCGCGGGAGGGAACACAATGAGCAGTTCTTC

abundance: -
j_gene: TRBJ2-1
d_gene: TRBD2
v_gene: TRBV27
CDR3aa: CASRNTGGPDEQLF
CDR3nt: TGTGCCAGCAGAAACACGGGAGGGCCCGATGAGCAGTTGTTT

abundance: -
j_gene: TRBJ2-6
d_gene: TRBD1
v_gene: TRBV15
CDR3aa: CATSWGQGSVANVLTF
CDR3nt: TGTGCCACCAGCTGGGGACAGGGGTCTGTGGCCAACGTCCTGACTTTC

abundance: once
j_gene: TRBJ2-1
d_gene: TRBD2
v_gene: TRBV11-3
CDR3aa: CASSPGTSGSYRNEQFF
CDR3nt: TGTGCCAGCAGCCCCGGGACTAGCGGGAGTTACAGGAATGAGCAGTTCTTC

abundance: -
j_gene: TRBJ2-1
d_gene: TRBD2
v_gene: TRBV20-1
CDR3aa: CSARPTRGRAGGPGEQFF
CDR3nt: TGCAGTGCTAGACCTACTAGAGGGAGAGCGGGGGGGCCGGGTGAGCAGTTCTTC

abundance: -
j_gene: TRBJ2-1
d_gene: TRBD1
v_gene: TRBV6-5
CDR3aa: CASRTGIEQFF
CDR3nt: TGTGCCAGCCGGACAGGGATTGAGCAGTTCTTC

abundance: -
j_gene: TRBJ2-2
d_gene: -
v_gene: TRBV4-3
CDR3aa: CASSQDGVGLGELFF
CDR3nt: TGCGCCAGCAGCCAAGACGGAGTCGGCCTCGGGGAGCTGTTTTTT

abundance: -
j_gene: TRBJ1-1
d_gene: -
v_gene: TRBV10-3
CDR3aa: CAISDIVFDAEAFF
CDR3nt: TGTGCCATCAGTGATATCGTATTCGACGCTGAAGCTTTCTTT

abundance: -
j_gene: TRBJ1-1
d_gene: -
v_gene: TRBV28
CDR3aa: CASSLTGGGGSVGTEAFF
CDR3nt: TGTGCCAGCAGTTTAACCGGGGGCGGGGGTTCGGTGGGGACTGAAGCTTTCTTT

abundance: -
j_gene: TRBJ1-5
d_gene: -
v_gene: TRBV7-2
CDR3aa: CASSLDIGPQHF
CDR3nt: TGTGCCAGCAGCTTAGATATCGGGCCCCAGCATTTT

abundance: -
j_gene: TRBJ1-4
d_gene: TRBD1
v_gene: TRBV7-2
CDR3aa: CASSLRAGTGGEKLFF
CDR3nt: TGTGCCAGCAGCCTCCGAGCCGGGACAGGGGGTGAAAAACTGTTTTTT

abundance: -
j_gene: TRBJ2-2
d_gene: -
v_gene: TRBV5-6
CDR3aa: CASSVTGAGTGELFF
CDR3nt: TGTGCCAGCAGCGTGACCGGGGCCGGGACCGGGGAGCTGTTTTTT

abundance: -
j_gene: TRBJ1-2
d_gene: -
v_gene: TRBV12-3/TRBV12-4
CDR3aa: CASSRGVDREVYGYTF
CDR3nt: TGTGCCAGCAGCCGTGGTGTCGACCGGGAGGTCTATGGCTACACCTTC

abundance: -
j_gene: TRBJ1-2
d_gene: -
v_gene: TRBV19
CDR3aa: CASSILTVSGLTF
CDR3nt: TGTGCCAGTAGTATTCTGACGGTCTCAGGCCTCACCTTC

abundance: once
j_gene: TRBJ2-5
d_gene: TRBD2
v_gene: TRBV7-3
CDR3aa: CASSPTTSLSVTQYF
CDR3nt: TGTGCCAGCAGCCCAACGACTAGCTTGAGTGTGACCCAGTACTTC